This TCR beta chain was sequenced in a study of blood T cell repertoires in COVID-19. Study-wide background: PBMCs, B-cell-depleted T cells, or T cells were the source of the cDNA or gDNA that made up the material.

All exposed participants met a person with COVID-19 within 2 weeks before entering the study. There are 15 residues in the CDR3. Germline CDR1 and CDR2: MGHDK and SYGVNS. The V segment lost 4 bases and the J segment 5 bases; nucleotides outside the gene matches: 4. Methods used by the authors: Amplification with reference gene primers provided the estimates of nucleated cell counts. The table came from immunoSEQ multiplex PCR; TCRdb's copy has only in-frame clones and leaves some out. For V, J and clone size, that table is used; D and trimming come from the DNA. This table holds 350,000 or so clones, 88% found once.

The origin of this receptor is a woman aged 25 to 45 who had been exposed to COVID-19. The chain uses TRBV25-1 and TRBJ2-1; 11 positions agree with TRBD1. Sequenced sample: PBMCs or T cells enriched from blood (not recorded which). This chain's CDR3 is CASSARDRGNNEQFF. CDR3 DNA sequence: TGTGCCAGCAGTGCCCGGGACAGGGGGAACAATGAGCAGTTCTTC. Together with reference TRBV25-1 and TRBJ2-1, the CDR3 gives the full variable domain: EADIYQTPRYLVIGTGKKITLECSQTMGHDKMYWYQQDPGMELHLIHYSYGVNSTEKGDLSSESTVSRIRTEHFPLTLESARPSHTSQYLCASSARDRGNNEQFFGPGTRLTVL.